What follows are 17 T cell receptor beta chains derived from one specimen sequenced in a study of response to subunit inactivated influenza vaccine. TCRdb re-called the RT-PCR reads through MiXCR, storing one row per CDR3 protein. Of about 620,000 distinct CDR3 sequences in the sample, approximately 10% were seen once. This sample also appeared in a second study, on T cells expressing NK-cell markers. That source reports: Scientists made TCR beta cDNA using 5'RACE template switching with UMIs.

Sequencing was performed on PBMCs from blood, taken on the day of vaccination. The receptor source for this set is a man aged 50 to 60 who received an inactivated influenza vaccine.

J is TRBJ2-1 and V is TRBV20-1, with 9 bases lining up with TRBD2. The CDR3 consists of 14 residues. The J segment lost 5 bases and the V segment lost 6 bases, leaving 8 bases of the junction unmatched. Germline lookup yields CDR1 DFQATT and CDR2 SNEGSKA (reference sequence). CDR3 sequence: CSAMRLAVDNEQFF. The CDR3 region has the DNA TGCAGTGCCATGCGACTAGCGGTCGACAATGAGCAGTTCTTC.

This rearrangement joins TRBV6-1 to TRBJ2-7; 10 nucleotides line up with TRBD1. V was clipped by 1 base and J by 2 bases; unmatched bases: 5. Germline CDR1 is MNHNS and CDR2 is SASEGT. There are 16 residues in the CDR3. The CDR3 bases are TGTGCCAGCAGTGAAGTTAAAGGACAGGGGGCCTACGAGCAGTACTTC. It specifies CASSEVKGQGAYEQYF.

The rearrangement links TRBV20-1 to TRBJ2-5; weak D call: TRBD1 (6 bases). V lost 0 bases and J lost 4, with 12 bases in between. The germline V gene encodes CDR1 DFQATT and CDR2 SNEGSKA (reference sequence). The CDR3 runs to 14 residues. The CDR3 DNA reads TGCAGTGCTAGAGACGCAGGGGTATTAGAGACCCAGTACTTC. Its protein is CSARDAGVLETQYF.

The V gene is TRBV5-1, the J gene TRBJ2-5; D possibly corresponds to TRBD1 (5 bases). Trimming took 0 bases from V and 6 from J, leaving 12 bases between them. From germline, CDR1 is SGHRS and CDR2 YFSETQ. This CDR3 comprises 14 residues. In DNA, the CDR3 is TGCGCCAGCAGCTTGGAGGCAGGGTTAAAGACCCAGTACTTC. Amino acid sequence: CASSLEAGLKTQYF.

This sequence joins TRBV12-3 or TRBV12-4 and TRBJ1-2, with 7 positions matching TRBD1. CDR3 size: 14 residues. The trim removed 3 bases at V and 8 bases at J, leaving 9 bases unmatched. The CDR3 here is CASSLRGGTEGYTF. The CDR3 nucleotides are TGTGCCAGCAGTTTGAGAGGGGGCACAGAGGGCTACACCTTC.

This clonotype was counted only a few times. This chain joins TRBV6-2 or TRBV6-3 and TRBJ2-1, with D possibly being TRBD1 (5 bases). V lost 2 bases, J lost 1 base, and 15 bases lay in between. CDR3 size: 17 residues. Germline CDR1 MNHEY, CDR2 SVGEGT. In DNA, the CDR3 is TGTGCCAGCAGTTACGTTAGGGGCGTCCGATCCTACAATGAGCAGTTCTTC. It specifies CASSYVRGVRSYNEQFF.

The V and J genes are TRBV5-1 and TRBJ1-1, with 8 bases lining up with TRBD1. J lost 4 bases, V lost 0 bases, and 11 bases had no gene match. CDR3 size: 17 residues. Germline V lookup: CDR1 SGHRS, CDR2 YFSETQ. CDR3 region: CASSLAGQGTVSTEAFF. In DNA, the CDR3 is TGCGCCAGCAGCTTGGCCGGACAGGGTACTGTGAGCACTGAAGCTTTCTTT.

V and J are TRBV6-2 or TRBV6-3 and TRBJ2-1; D call uncertain. Germline lookup yields CDR1 MNHEY and CDR2 SVGEGT. Trimming cost V 7 bases and J 6 bases, with 13 bases left between them. The CDR3 extends over 13 amino acids. For the CDR3, the DNA is TGTGCCAGCACAGAACCCGGTTTCAATGAGCAGTTCTTC. This encodes CASTEPGFNEQFF.

The rearrangement links TRBV4-2 to TRBJ2-5, with 7 bases identical to TRBD2. Germline V gene lookup returns CDR1 LGHNA and CDR2 YNFKEQ. This CDR3 comprises 16 residues. Trimming at V came to 0 bases and at J to 5 bases, leaving 9 bases not matched to a gene. The CDR3 nucleotides read TGTGCCAGCAGCCAAGACGGAACGGGAGGAGCTGAGACCCAGTACTTC. Its protein product is CASSQDGTGGAETQYF.

The V call is TRBV7-2, the J call TRBJ2-5, with 10 bases fitting TRBD2. The germline CDR1 and CDR2 sequences are SGHTA and FQGNSA. This CDR3 comprises 17 residues. V lost 0 bases to trimming and J lost 5 bases; unmatched junction nucleotides: 9. The CDR3 DNA follows: TGTGCCAGCAGCTTAGCGTGGCTAGCGGGAGTTGGGGAGACCCAGTACTTC. Translated, it gives CASSLAWLAGVGETQYF.

This clonotype was detected only a few times. The rearrangement links TRBV9 to TRBJ1-3; 8 bases agree with TRBD1. V lost 4 bases to trimming and J lost 3 bases; unmatched junction nucleotides: 6. The CDR3 consists of 15 residues. CDR1 and CDR2 from the germline V gene are SGDLS and YYNGEE. For the CDR3, the DNA is TGTGCCAGCAGCCCTCGGGACAGGAATGGAAACACCATATATTTT. Encoded protein: CASSPRDRNGNTIYF.

The table lists this clonotype with a few counts. The chain carries TRBV2 and TRBJ2-1; 7 nucleotides match TRBD1. The V gene end was trimmed by 3 bases and the J gene end by 2 bases; junction bases not matched to a gene: 1. Germline V CDR1 and CDR2: SNHLY, FYNNEI. CDR3 length: 14 amino acids. In DNA form, the CDR3 reads TGTGCCAGCAGTGACCAGGGGGCCTACAATGAGCAGTTCTTC. Its protein is CASSDQGAYNEQFF.

The gene calls are TRBV25-1 and TRBJ2-4; possible D gene TRBD2, 5 bases. Germline V lookup: CDR1 MGHDK, CDR2 SYGVNS. The V and J ends lost 3 bases and 3 bases respectively, with 9 bases between them. CDR3 length: 14 residues. CDR3 nucleotide sequence: TGTGCCAGCAGTGACAGTCGGGGCAAAAACATTCAGTACTTC. Protein sequence: CASSDSRGKNIQYF.

This clonotype was recorded a few times. The chain recombines TRBV18 with TRBJ2-1; 9 nucleotides match TRBD2. The CDR3 has 16 amino acids. CDR1 KGHSH and CDR2 LQKENI come from the germline V gene. J gave up 14 bases and V 3 bases, and 17 bases lay outside the gene matches. The CDR3 DNA reads TGTGCCAGCTCACCTGAAGGGGTAGCGGGGGAGAGCAAAAAGTTCTTC. It is translated as CASSPEGVAGESKKFF.

This clonotype was found a few times. This rearrangement joins TRBV9 to TRBJ2-7; D ambiguous. Germline CDR1 is SGDLS and CDR2 is YYNGEE. This CDR3 comprises 14 residues. The V end lost 0 bases, the J end lost 2 bases, and 9 bases lay between the germline ends. CDR3 protein: CASSVDYGAYEQYF. CDR3 bases: TGTGCCAGCAGCGTAGACTATGGTGCCTACGAGCAGTACTTC.

This clonotype was seen a single time. This chain uses TRBV18 with TRBJ2-3; D could derive from TRBD1 or TRBD2 (5 bases each). The CDR3 has 17 amino acids. Trimming removed 5 bases at V and 0 bases at J, with 18 bases between. CDR1 and CDR2 from the germline V gene are KGHSH and LQKENI. The CDR3 spells CASSTGPPARSTDTQYF. As DNA, the CDR3 is TGTGCCAGCTCAACGGGACCTCCAGCTCGTAGCACAGATACGCAGTATTTT.

This clonotype has a handful of counts. The gene calls are TRBV5-1 and TRBJ1-1, with a tentative D call TRBD1 (5 bases). Looked up from germline, CDR1 is SGHRS and CDR2 is YFSETQ. This CDR3 is 13 amino acids long. Deletions cut 0 bases from V and 9 bases from J, with 12 bases between. The CDR3 DNA reads as TGCGCCAGCAGCTTGGGGCGGGGGGGGAAAGCTTTCTTT. Its translation: CASSLGRGGKAFF. The whole variable domain, remainder taken from reference TRBV5-1 and TRBJ1-1, is KAGVTQTPRYLIKTRGQQVTLSCSPISGHRSVSWYQQTPGQGLQFLFEYFSETQRNKGNFPGRFSGRQFSNSRSEMNVSTLELGDSALYLCASSLGRGGKAFFGQGTRLTVV.